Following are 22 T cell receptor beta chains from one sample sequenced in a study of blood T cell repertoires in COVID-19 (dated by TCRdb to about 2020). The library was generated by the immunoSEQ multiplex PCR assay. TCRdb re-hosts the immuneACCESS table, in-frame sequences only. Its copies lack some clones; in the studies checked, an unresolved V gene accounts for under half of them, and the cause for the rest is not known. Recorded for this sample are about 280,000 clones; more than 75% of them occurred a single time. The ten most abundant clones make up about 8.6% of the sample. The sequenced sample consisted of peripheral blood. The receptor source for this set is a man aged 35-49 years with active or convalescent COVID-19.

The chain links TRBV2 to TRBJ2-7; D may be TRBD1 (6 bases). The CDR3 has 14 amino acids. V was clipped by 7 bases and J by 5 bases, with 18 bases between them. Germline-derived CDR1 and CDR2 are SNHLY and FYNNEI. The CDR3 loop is CASNPDSPVDEQYF. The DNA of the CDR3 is TGTGCCAGCAATCCGGACAGTCCGGTGGACGAGCAGTACTTC.

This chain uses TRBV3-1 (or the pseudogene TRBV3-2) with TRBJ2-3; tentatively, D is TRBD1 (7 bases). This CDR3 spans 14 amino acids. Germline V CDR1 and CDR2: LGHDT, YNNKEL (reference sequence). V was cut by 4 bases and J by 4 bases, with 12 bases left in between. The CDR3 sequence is CASSRQGGPDTQYF. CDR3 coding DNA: TGTGCCAGCAGCCGCCAGGGGGGCCCAGATACGCAGTATTTT.

The CDR3 protein is CASRGQGGNSPLHF. In DNA form, the CDR3 reads TGTGCCAGCAGGGGACAGGGGGGTAATTCACCCCTCCACTTT. The chain carries TRBV6-5 and TRBJ1-6; TRBD1 aligns across 11 bases. Per the germline V gene, CDR1 is MNHEY and CDR2 is SVGAGI. The CDR3 totals 14 residues. V shed 6 bases, J shed 6 bases, and the junction held 1 base outside the gene matches.

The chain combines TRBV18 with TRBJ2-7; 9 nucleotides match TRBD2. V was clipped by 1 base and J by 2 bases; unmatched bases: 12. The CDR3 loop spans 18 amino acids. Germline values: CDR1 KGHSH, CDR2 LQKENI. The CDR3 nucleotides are TGTGCCAGCTCACCACTGGCGGCGGTTAGCGGGAGCACCTACGAGCAGTACTTC. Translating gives CASSPLAAVSGSTYEQYF.

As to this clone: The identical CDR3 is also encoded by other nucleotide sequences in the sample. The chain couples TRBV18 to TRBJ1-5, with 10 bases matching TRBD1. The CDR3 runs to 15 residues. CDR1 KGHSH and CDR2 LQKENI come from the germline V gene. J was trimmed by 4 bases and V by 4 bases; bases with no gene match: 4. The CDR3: CASSLDRGGNQPQHF. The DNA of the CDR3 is TGTGCCAGCTCACTGGACAGGGGGGGGAATCAGCCCCAGCATTTT. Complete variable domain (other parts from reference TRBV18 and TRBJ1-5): NAGVMQNPRHLVRRRGQEARLRCSPMKGHSHVYWYRQLPEEGLKFMVYLQKENIIDESGMPKERFSAEFPKEGPSILRIQQVVRGDSAAYFCASSLDRGGNQPQHFGDGTRLSIL.

CDR3 bases: TGTGCCACCACCAGGGATGTGAACACTGAAGCTTTCTTT. Its translation: CATTRDVNTEAFF. The chain couples TRBV2 to TRBJ1-1; D possibly corresponds to TRBD1 (5 bases). Germline CDR1 reads SNHLY; CDR2 reads FYNNEI. This CDR3 region has 13 residues. Between the trimmed V and J ends, which lost 10 bases and 0 bases, there was a span of 12 bases.

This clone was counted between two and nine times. CDR3 protein: CASSLGSAANYGYTF. The CDR3 bases are TGTGCCAGCAGCTTAGGATCCGCAGCTAACTATGGCTACACCTTC. This chain connects TRBV7-9 to TRBJ1-2, with no clear D. The V end lost 1 base, the J end lost 0 bases, and 9 bases lay between the germline ends. The CDR3 totals 15 residues. In germline, CDR1 is SEHNR, CDR2 FQNEAQ (reference sequence).

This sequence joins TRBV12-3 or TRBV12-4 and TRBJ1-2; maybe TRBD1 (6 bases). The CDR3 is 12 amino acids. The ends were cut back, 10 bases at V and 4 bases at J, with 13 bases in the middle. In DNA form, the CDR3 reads TGTGCCACCGACCCAGGGGCCTATGGCTACACCTTC. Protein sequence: CATDPGAYGYTF.

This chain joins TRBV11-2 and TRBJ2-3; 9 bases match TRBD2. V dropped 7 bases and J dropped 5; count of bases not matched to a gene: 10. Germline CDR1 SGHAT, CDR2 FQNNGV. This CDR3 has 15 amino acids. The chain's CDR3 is CASTHSMREGDTQYF. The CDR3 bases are TGTGCCAGCACCCACAGCATGCGGGAGGGAGATACGCAGTATTTT.

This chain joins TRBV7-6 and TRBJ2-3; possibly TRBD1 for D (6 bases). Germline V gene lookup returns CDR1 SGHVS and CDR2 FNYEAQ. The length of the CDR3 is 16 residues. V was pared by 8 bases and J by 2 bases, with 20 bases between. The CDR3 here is CASSSRAGADTDTQYF. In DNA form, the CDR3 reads TGTGCCAGCTCGTCTAGGGCAGGGGCAGACACAGATACGCAGTATTTT.

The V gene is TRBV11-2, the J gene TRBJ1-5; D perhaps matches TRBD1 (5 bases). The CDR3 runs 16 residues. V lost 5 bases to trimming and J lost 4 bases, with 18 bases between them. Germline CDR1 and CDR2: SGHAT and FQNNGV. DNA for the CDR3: TGTGCCAGCAGCCACTCGGGACTCCTACGAAATCAGCCCCAGCATTTT. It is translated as CASSHSGLLRNQPQHF.

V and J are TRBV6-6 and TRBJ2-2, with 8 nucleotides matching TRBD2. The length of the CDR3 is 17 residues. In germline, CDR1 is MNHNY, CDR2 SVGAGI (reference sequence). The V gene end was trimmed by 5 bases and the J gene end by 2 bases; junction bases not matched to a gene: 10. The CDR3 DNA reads TGTGCCAGCAGTCCCCATAAGCGGGGGCCAAACACCGGGGAGCTGTTTTTT. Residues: CASSPHKRGPNTGELFF.

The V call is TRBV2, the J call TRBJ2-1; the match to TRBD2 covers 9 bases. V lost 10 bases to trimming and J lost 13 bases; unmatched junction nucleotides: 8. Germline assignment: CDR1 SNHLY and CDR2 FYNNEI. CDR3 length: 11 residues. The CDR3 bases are TGTGCCACCCTAGCGGGAAGCGGTCAGTTCTTC. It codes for CATLAGSGQFF.

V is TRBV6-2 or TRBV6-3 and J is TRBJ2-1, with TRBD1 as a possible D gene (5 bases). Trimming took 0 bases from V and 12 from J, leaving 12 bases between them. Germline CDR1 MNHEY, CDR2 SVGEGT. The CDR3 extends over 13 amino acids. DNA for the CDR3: TGTGCCAGCAGTTACTCGAGACAGTTGGCGCAGTTCTTC. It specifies CASSYSRQLAQFF.

In DNA, the CDR3 is TGTGCCAGCAGCTTTAATCAGGGGGCGGGGTACAATGAGCAGTTCTTC. Translated, it gives CASSFNQGAGYNEQFF. The chain recombines TRBV11-2 with TRBJ2-1, with 8 bases aligning to TRBD1. Germline CDR1 SGHAT, CDR2 FQNNGV. V lost 3 bases to trimming and J lost 4 bases; unmatched junction nucleotides: 8. The CDR3 length is 16 residues.

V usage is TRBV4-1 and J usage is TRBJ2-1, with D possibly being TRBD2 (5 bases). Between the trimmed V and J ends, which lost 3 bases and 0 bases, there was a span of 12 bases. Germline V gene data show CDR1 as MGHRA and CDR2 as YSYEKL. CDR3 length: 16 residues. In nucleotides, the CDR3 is TGCGCCAGCAGCCACATTCCCCGGGACTCCTACAATGAGCAGTTCTTC. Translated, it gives CASSHIPRDSYNEQFF.

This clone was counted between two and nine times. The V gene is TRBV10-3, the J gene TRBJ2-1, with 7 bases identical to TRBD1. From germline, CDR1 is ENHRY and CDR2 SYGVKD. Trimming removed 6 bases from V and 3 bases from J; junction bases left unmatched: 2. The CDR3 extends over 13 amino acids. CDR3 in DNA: TGTGCCATCAGCCGGGACAGCTACAATGAGCAGTTCTTC. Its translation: CAISRDSYNEQFF.

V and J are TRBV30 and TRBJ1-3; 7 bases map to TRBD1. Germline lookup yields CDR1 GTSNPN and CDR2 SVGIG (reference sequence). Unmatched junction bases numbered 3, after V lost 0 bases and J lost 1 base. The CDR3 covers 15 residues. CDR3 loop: CAWSVGGASGNTIYF. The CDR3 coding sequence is TGTGCCTGGAGTGTAGGGGGCGCTTCTGGAAACACCATATATTTT.

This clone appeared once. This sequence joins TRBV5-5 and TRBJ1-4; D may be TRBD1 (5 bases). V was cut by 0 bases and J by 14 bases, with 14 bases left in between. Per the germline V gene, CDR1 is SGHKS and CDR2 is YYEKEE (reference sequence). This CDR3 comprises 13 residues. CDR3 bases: TGTGCCAGCAGCTTGGCGGGGGTAGGTGGCCTGTTTTTT. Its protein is CASSLAGVGGLFF.

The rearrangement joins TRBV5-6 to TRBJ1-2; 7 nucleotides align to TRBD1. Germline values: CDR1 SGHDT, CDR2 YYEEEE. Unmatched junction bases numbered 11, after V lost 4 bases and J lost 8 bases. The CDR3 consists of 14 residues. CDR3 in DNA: TGTGCCAGCAGCATCCGGGACAGCCCTTTGGGCTACACCTTC. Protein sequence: CASSIRDSPLGYTF.

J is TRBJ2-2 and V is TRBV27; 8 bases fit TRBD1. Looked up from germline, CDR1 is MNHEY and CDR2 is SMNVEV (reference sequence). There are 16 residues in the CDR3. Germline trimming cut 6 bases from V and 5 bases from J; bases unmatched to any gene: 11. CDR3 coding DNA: TGTGCCAGCAGACGGAGGGGGACAGGAGTTACCGGGGAGCTGTTTTTT. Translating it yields CASRRRGTGVTGELFF.

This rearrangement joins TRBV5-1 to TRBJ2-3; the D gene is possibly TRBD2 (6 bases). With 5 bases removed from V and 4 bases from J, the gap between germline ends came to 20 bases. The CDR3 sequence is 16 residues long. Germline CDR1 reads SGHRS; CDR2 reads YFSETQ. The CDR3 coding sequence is TGCGCCAGCAGTGCTTTTCCGGGGGAAGGCGCAGATACGCAGTATTTT. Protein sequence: CASSAFPGEGADTQYF.